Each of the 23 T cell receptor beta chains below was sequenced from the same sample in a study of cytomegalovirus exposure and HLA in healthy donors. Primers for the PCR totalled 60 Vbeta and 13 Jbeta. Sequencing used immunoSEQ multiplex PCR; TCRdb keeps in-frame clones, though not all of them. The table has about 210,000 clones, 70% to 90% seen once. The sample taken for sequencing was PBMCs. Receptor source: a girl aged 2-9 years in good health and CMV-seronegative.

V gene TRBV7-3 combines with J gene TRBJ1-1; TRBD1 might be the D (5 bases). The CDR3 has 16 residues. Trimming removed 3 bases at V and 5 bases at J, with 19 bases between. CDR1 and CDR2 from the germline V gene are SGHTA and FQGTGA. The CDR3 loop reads CASSLDGRGRQTEAFF. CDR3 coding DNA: TGTGCCAGCAGCTTGGATGGGAGGGGTAGACAAACTGAAGCTTTCTTT.

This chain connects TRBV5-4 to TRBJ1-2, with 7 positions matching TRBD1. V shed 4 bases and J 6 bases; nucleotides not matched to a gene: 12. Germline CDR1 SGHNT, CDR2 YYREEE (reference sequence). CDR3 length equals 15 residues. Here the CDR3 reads CASSEYRDRKDGYTF. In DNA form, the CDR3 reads TGTGCCAGCAGCGAGTACCGGGACAGAAAGGATGGCTACACCTTC. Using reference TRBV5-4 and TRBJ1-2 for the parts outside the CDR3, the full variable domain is ETGVTQSPTHLIKTRGQQVTLRCSSQSGHNTVSWYQQALGQGPQFIFQYYREEENGRGNFPPRFSGLQFPNYSSELNVNALELDDSALYLCASSEYRDRKDGYTFGSGTRLTVV.

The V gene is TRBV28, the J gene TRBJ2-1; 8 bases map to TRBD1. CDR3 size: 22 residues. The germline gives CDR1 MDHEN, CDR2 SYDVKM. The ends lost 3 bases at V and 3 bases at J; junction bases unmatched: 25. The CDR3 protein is CASSFRMPRTGSGLSRYNEQFF. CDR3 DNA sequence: TGTGCCAGCAGTTTCCGAATGCCCAGGACAGGGTCGGGGCTTTCCCGCTACAATGAGCAGTTCTTC.

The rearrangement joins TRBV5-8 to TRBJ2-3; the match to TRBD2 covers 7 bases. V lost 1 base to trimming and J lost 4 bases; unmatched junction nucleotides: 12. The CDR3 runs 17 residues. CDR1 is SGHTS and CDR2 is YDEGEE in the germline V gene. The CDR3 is CASSLPQLARVADTQYF. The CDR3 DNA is TGTGCCAGCAGCTTGCCACAACTAGCGAGGGTGGCAGATACGCAGTATTTT.

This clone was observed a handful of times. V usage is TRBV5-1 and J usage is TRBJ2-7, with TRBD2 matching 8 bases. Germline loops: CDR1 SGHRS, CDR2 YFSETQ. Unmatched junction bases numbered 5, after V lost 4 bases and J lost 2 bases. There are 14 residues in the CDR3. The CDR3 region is CASSPLAGTYEQYF. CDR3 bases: TGCGCCAGCAGCCCTTTAGCGGGAACCTACGAGCAGTACTTC.

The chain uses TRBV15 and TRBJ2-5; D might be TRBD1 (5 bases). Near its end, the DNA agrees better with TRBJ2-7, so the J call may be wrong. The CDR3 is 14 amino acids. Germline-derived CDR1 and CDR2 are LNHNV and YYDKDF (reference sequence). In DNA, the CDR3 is TGTGCCACCAGCAGAGACCAGGGCCCCTACGAGCAGTACTTC. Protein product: CATSRDQGPYEQYF.

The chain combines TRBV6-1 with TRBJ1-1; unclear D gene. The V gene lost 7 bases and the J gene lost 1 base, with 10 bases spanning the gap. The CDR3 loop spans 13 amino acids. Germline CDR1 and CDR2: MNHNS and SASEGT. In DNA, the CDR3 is TGTGCCAGCACTCTAACAGCGAACACTGAAGCTTTCTTT. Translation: CASTLTANTEAFF.

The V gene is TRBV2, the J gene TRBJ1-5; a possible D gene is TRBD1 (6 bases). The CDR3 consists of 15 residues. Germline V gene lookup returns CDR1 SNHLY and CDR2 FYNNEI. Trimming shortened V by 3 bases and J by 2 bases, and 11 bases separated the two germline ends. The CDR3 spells CASSDTGRGNQPQHF. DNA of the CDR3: TGTGCCAGCAGTGATACAGGGAGGGGCAATCAGCCCCAGCATTTT.

DNA for the CDR3: TGTGCCAGCAGCTTAGCGGGGCGTTATGGCTACACCTTC. Its translation is CASSLAGRYGYTF. V and J are TRBV5-8 and TRBJ1-2; a weak D match, TRBD1 (5 bases). Germline V gene lookup returns CDR1 SGHTS and CDR2 YDEGEE. V dropped 2 bases and J dropped 5 bases, with 10 bases sitting between them. The CDR3 sequence is 13 residues long.

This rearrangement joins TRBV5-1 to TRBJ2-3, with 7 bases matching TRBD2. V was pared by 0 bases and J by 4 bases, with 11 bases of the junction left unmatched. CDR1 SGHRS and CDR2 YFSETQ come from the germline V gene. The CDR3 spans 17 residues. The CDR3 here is CASSLEVGRGYADTQYF. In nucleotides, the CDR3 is TGCGCCAGCAGCTTGGAGGTCGGGCGGGGGTACGCAGATACGCAGTATTTT.

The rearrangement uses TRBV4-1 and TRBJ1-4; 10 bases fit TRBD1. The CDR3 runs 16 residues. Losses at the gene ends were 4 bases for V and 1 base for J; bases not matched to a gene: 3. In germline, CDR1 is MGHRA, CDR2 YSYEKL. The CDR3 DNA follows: TGCGCCAGCAGCCCAGGACAGGGGGAAACTAATGAAAAACTGTTTTTT. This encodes CASSPGQGETNEKLFF.

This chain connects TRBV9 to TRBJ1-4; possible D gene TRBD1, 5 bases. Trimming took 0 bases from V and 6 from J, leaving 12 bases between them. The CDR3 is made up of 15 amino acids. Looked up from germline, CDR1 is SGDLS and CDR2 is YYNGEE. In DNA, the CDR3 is TGTGCCAGCAGCGTAGGAGGCAGGGTGGATGAAAAACTGTTTTTT. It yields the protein CASSVGGRVDEKLFF.

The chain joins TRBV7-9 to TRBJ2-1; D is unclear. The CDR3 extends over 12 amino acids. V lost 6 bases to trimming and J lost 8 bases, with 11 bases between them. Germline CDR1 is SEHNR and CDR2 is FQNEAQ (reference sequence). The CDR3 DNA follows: TGTGCCAGCAGACCCCTTATAGATGAGCAGTTCTTC. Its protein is CASRPLIDEQFF.

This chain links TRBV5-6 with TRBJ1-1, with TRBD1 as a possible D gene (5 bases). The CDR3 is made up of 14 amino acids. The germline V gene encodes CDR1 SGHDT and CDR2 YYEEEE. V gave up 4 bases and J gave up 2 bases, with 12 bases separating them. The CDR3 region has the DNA TGTGCCAGCAGCCCCCCCAGGGTCAACACTGAAGCTTTCTTT. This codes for CASSPPRVNTEAFF.

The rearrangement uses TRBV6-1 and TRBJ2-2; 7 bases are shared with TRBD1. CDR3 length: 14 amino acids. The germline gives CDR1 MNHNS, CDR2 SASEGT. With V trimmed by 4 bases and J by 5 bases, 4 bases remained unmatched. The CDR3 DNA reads TGTGCCAGCAGTGTTGGGACAGCGACCGGGGAGCTGTTTTTT. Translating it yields CASSVGTATGELFF.

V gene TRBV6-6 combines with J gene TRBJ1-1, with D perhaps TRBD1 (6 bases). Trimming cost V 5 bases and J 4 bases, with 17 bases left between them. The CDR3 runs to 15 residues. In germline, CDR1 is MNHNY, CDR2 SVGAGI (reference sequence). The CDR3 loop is CASSPKQGRGTEAFF. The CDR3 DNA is TGTGCCAGCAGTCCCAAACAGGGTCGGGGCACTGAAGCTTTCTTT.

The CDR3 loop is CASSPDRGSYNEQFF. For the CDR3, the DNA is TGCGCCAGCAGCCCGGACAGGGGCTCCTACAATGAGCAGTTCTTC. This chain uses TRBV5-1 with TRBJ2-1, with 9 bases fitting TRBD1. Germline lookup yields CDR1 SGHRS and CDR2 YFSETQ. V shed 4 bases and J 0 bases; nucleotides not matched to a gene: 2. The CDR3 is made up of 15 amino acids.

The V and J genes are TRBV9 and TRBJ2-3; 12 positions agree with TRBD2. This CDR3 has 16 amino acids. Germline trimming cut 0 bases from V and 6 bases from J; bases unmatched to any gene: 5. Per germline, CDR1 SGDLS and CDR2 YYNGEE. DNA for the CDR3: TGTGCCAGCAGCGTAGGGACTAGCGGGAACGCGGATACGCAGTATTTT. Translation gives CASSVGTSGNADTQYF.

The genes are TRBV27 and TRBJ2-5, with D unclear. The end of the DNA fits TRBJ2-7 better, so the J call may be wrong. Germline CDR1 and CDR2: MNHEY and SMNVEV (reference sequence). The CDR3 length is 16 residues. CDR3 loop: CASSLWSTGAPYEQYF. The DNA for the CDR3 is TGTGCCAGCAGTTTATGGAGTACGGGTGCCCCCTACGAGCAGTACTTC.

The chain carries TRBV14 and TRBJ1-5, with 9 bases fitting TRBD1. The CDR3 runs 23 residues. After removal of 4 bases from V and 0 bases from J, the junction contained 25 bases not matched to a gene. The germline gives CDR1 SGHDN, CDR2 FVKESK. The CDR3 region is CASSPNVKQGAGPRGYSNQPQHF. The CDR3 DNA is TGTGCCAGCAGCCCAAATGTAAAACAGGGGGCAGGTCCTAGGGGCTATAGCAATCAGCCCCAGCATTTT.

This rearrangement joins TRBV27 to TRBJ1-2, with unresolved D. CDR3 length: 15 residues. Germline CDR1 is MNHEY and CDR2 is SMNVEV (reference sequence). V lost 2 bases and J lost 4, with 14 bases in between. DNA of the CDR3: TGTGCCAGCAGTTTAATGGGAGACACCACCTATGGCTACACCTTC. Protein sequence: CASSLMGDTTYGYTF.

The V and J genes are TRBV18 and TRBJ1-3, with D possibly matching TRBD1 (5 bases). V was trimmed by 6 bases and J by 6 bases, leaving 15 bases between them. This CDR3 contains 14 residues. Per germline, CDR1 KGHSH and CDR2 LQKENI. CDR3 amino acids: CASSGTRSENTIYF. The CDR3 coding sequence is TGTGCCAGCTCCGGGACTCGGTCGGAAAACACCATATATTTT.

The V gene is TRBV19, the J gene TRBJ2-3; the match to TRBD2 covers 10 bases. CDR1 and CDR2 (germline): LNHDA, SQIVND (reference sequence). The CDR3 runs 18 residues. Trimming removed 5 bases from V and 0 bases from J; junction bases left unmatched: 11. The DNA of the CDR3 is TGTGCCAGTAGTCTACATTCTAGCGGGAGCATTAGCACAGATACGCAGTATTTT. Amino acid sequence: CASSLHSSGSISTDTQYF.